The following is a T cell receptor beta chain sequence with its context. Its target is not known. Treatment of the sample: roughly 10-day PBMC culture with coronavirus spike peptide pools or control peptides (ViraFEST assay). CD4+ T cells of the unexposed donor were collected before the COVID-19 pandemic (2011-2018). In the ViraFEST assay, peptide-pool expansion preceded TCR sequencing of expanded clonotypes. Investigators exposed CD4+ T cells from unexposed donors to SARS-CoV-2 S/N and four cold-coronavirus spikes, as cells permitted. This sample stems from a study of vaccination and CD4 T cells after COVID-19. Overall study: Six males and four females, two of them Hispanic, were enrolled as convalescents. Study observations and caveats: With convalescent patients, a median roughly 83% of reactive clones emerged solely after vaccination.

At the Johns Hopkins FTIC core, DNA taken from cultured CD4+ T cells was sequenced by way of the Oncomine TCR Beta short-read assay. TCRdb re-derived calls from the PCR reads in MiXCR, one entry per CDR3 protein. The data hold several thousand distinct CDR3 sequences, with under 30% observed a single time. What was sequenced was CD4+ T cells from blood, cultured in vitro. The source is a human donor in good health.

The CDR3 spells CASSPPDTQYF. CDR3 DNA: TGTGCCAGCTCTCCCCCAGATACGCAGTATTTT. The V and J genes are TRBV2 and TRBJ2-3; no clear D. V was trimmed by 8 bases and J by 4 bases, leaving 7 bases between them. CDR3 size: 11 residues. Germline assignment: CDR1 SNHLY and CDR2 FYNNEI. Drawing the rest from reference TRBV2 and TRBJ2-3, the complete variable domain is EPEVTQTPSHQVTQMGQEVILRCVPISNHLYFYWYRQILGQKVEFLVSFYNNEISEKSEIFDDQFSVERPDGSNFTLKIRSTKLEDSAMYFCASSPPDTQYFGPGTRLTVL.